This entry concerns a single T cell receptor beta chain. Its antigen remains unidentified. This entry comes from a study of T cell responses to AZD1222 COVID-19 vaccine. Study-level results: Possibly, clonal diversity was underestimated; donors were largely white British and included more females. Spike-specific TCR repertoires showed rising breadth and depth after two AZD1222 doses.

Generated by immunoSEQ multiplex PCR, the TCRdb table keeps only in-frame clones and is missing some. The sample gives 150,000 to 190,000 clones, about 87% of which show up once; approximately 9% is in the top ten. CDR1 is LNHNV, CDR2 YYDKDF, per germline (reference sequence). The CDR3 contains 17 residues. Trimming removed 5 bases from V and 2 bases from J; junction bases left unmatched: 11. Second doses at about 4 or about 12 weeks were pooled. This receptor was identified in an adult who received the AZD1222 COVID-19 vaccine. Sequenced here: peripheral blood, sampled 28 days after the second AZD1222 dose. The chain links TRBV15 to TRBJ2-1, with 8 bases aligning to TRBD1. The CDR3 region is CATSLDRTGKTYNEQFF. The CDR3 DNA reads TGTGCCACCAGCTTAGACCGGACAGGGAAAACCTACAATGAGCAGTTCTTC.